The clone carrying this T cell receptor (beta chain) has at least ten counts. Its matching antigen is unknown. These data originate in a study of T cells in Graves' hyperthyroidism and ophthalmopathy. At the level of the study: Peripheral blood collection took place at initial diagnosis, before any treatment. Study-wide results and caveats: The model anticipated ophthalmopathy a median about 6.5 months pre-onset. Most thyroid clonotypes expanded above 0.001 appeared in blood too.

Patients having uncontrolled infection, another autoimmune disease, pregnancy or lactation were not included. RNA transcripts served as the template for amplifying TCR beta CDR3 regions. When the TCR CDR3 underwent first-round RT-PCR, the HTBI primer set was used. One entry per CDR3 protein results from TCRdb running MiXCR on the multiplex PCR reads. There are about half a million distinct CDR3 sequences in the sample; 22% occur only once, and roughly 49% lies in the top ten. This CDR3 contains 12 residues. Deletions cut 2 bases from V and 9 bases from J, with 8 bases between. The rearrangement uses TRBV12-3 or TRBV12-4 and TRBJ2-1, with a possible D match to TRBD2 (6 bases). Material for sequencing was blood. This clonotype was sampled from a woman between 65 and 79 years old with Graves' ophthalmopathy. CDR3 region: CASSLLATEQFF. The CDR3 DNA reads TGTGCCAGCAGTTTACTAGCGACTGAGCAGTTCTTC.